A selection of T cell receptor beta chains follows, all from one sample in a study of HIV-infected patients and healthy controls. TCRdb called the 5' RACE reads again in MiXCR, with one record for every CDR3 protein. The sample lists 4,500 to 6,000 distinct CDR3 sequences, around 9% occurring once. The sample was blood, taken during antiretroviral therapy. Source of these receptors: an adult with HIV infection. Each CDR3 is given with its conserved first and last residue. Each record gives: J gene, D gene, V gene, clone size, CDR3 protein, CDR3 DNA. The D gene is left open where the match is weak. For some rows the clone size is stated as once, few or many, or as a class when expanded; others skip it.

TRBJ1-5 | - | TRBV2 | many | CASSVGQGLSPHF | TGTGCCAGCAGTGTGGGTCAGGGGCTTTCACCGCATTTT
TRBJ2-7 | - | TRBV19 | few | CASSPSDGVPYEQYF | TGTGCCAGTAGTCCCTCTGACGGGGTTCCCTACGAGCAGTACTTC
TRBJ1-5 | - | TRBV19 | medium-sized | CASSMVNQPQHF | TGTGCCAGTAGTATGGTTAATCAGCCCCAGCATTTT
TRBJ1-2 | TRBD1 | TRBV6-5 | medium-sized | CASSKGTVYGYTF | TGTGCCAGCAGTAAAGGGACAGTCTATGGCTACACCTTC
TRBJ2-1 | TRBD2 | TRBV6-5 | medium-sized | CASRWTSGTNEQFF | TGTGCCAGCAGGTGGACTAGCGGGACTAATGAGCAGTTCTTC
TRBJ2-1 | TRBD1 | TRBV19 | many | CASSIRGTGAVDSYNEQFF | TGTGCCAGTAGTATTCGAGGGACAGGGGCAGTGGACTCCTACAATGAGCAGTTCTTC
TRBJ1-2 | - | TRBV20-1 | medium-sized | CSARAGSHNYGYTF | TGCAGTGCTAGAGCGGGCAGCCATAACTATGGCTACACCTTC
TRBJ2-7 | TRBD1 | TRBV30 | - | CAWTVRRGPGEQYF | TGTGCCTGGACCGTACGAAGGGGGCCGGGGGAGCAGTACTTC
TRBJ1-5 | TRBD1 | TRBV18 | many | CASSPGQGSQPQHF | TGTGCCAGCTCACCGGGACAGGGCTCTCAGCCCCAGCATTTT
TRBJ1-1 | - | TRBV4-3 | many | CASSPGQENTEAFF | TGCGCCAGCAGTCCGGGACAAGAGAACACTGAAGCTTTCTTT
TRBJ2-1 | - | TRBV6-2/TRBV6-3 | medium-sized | CASSLEDSRYNEQFF | TGTGCCAGCAGCCTCGAGGACAGCAGATACAATGAGCAGTTCTTC
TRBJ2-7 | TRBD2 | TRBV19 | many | CASSPMTSGSGEQYF | TGTGCCAGTAGTCCCATGACTAGCGGGAGCGGGGAGCAGTACTTC
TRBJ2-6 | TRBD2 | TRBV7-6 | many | CASSLSGSDSGANVLTF | TGTGCCAGCAGCCTTAGCGGGAGTGACTCTGGGGCCAACGTCCTGACTTTC
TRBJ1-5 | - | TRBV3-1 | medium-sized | CASSQGEQPQHF | TGTGCCAGCAGCCAAGGGGAACAGCCCCAGCATTTT